The 14 T cell receptor beta chains below were found in one sample sequenced in a study of regulatory T cells in long-lasting Graves disease. Combining iRepertoire HTBI primers with Arm-PCR of CDR3 regions, the authors built TCR beta libraries. One entry per CDR3 protein, called by TCRdb with MiXCR from the multiplex PCR reads. The sample contains about 430,000 distinct CDR3 sequences, 15% of which appear only once. Time point denoted: newly diagnosed GD, antithyroid drugs for less than 3 months. Following extraction of RNA from PBMCs, that RNA was used to make the TCR library. In addition, the sample was reused for a study of T cells in Graves' hyperthyroidism and ophthalmopathy.

The sample was peripheral blood mononuclear cells (PBMCs), taken at new diagnosis, from a patient treated with antithyroid drugs. These receptors originate from a woman in her forties with Graves disease.

This clonotype was counted many times. The chain combines TRBV2 with TRBJ1-1, with D unresolved. Deletions cut 1 base from V and 1 base from J, with 13 bases between. There are 16 residues in the CDR3. Germline-derived CDR1 and CDR2 are SNHLY and FYNNEI. The CDR3 sequence: CASSEGEGRKNTEAFF. The CDR3 DNA follows: TGTGCCAGCAGTGAAGGGGAAGGCAGGAAGAACACTGAAGCTTTCTTT.

This clonotype showed up many times. The V gene is TRBV11-2, the J gene TRBJ2-7; D is undetermined. This CDR3 spans 16 amino acids. The V end lost 1 base, the J end lost 1 base, and 14 bases lay between the germline ends. Germline CDR1 SGHAT, CDR2 FQNNGV. CDR3 sequence reads: CASSLVGWERSYEQYF. The CDR3 coding sequence is TGTGCCAGCAGCTTAGTGGGCTGGGAACGTTCCTACGAGCAGTACTTC.

V gene TRBV9 combines with J gene TRBJ2-2; TRBD2 matches 7 bases. V shed 10 bases and J 7 bases; nucleotides not matched to a gene: 7. Per the germline V gene, CDR1 is SGDLS and CDR2 is YYNGEE. The CDR3 loop spans 12 amino acids. CDR3 nucleotides: TGTGCCGCCCAGCGGGAAGTCGGGGAGCTGTTTTTT. Translating gives CAAQREVGELFF.

In its sample, this clonotype was seen many times. This sequence joins TRBV2 and TRBJ2-7; TRBD2 matches 7 bases. CDR3 length: 14 amino acids. Losses at the gene ends were 7 bases for V and 0 bases for J; bases not matched to a gene: 6. The germline V gene has CDR1 SNHLY and CDR2 FYNNEI. The CDR3 reads CASIGSGRSYEQYF. The CDR3 DNA sequence: TGTGCCAGCATCGGTAGCGGGCGCTCCTACGAGCAGTACTTC. The full variable domain, rest sourced from reference TRBV2 and TRBJ2-7, is EPEVTQTPSHQVTQMGQEVILRCVPISNHLYFYWYRQILGQKVEFLVSFYNNEISEKSEIFDDQFSVERPDGSNFTLKIRSTKLEDSAMYFCASIGSGRSYEQYFGPGTRLTVT.

In its sample, this clonotype was seen many times. The chain recombines TRBV19 with TRBJ1-1, with 9 bases identical to TRBD1. Germline V gives CDR1 LNHDA, CDR2 SQIVND (reference sequence). The CDR3 length is 16 residues. V trimming: 6 bases; J trimming: 1 base; junction bases outside the gene matches: 9. CDR3 DNA sequence: TGTGCCAGTAGCTCCGCCCCGGGACAGGGGAACACTGAAGCTTTCTTT. Amino acid sequence: CASSSAPGQGNTEAFF. The whole variable domain, remainder taken from reference TRBV19 and TRBJ1-1, is DGGITQSPKYLFRKEGQNVTLSCEQNLNHDAMYWYRQDPGQGLRLIYYSQIVNDFQKGDIAEGYSVSREKKESFPLTVTSAQKNPTAFYLCASSSAPGQGNTEAFFGQGTRLTVV.

This clonotype was seen many times. The chain has TRBV28 and TRBJ2-7; D might be TRBD2 (5 bases). Trimming took off 8 bases at V and 7 bases at J, with 18 bases between the two ends. CDR1 MDHEN and CDR2 SYDVKM come from the germline V gene. There are 13 residues in the CDR3. The CDR3 protein is CASLNPLTGEQYF. The DNA for the CDR3 is TGTGCCAGCCTAAACCCCTTGACGGGGGAGCAGTACTTC.

There are a few counts of this clonotype. The rearrangement joins TRBV18 to TRBJ1-6; D gene ambiguous. Germline V lookup: CDR1 KGHSH, CDR2 LQKENI. The CDR3 runs to 14 residues. V was pared by 3 bases and J by 5 bases, with 8 bases between. This CDR3 reads CASSPGLNNSPLHF. In nucleotides, the CDR3 is TGTGCCAGCTCACCTGGACTGAATAATTCACCCCTCCACTTT.

The CDR3 sequence is CSAPSEGSKNIQYF. The CDR3, as DNA: TGCAGTGCCCCCTCCGAGGGGTCCAAAAACATTCAGTACTTC. V usage is TRBV20-1 and J usage is TRBJ2-4; either TRBD1 or TRBD2 may fit D (5 bases each). The CDR3 is made up of 14 amino acids. V was shortened by 6 bases and J by 2 bases, with 14 bases between the two germline ends. Germline lookup yields CDR1 DFQATT and CDR2 SNEGSKA (reference sequence).

The table lists this clonotype with a few counts. The rearrangement uses TRBV7-9 and TRBJ2-7, with 8 bases that match TRBD2. V shed 4 bases and J 2 bases; nucleotides not matched to a gene: 4. Germline lookup yields CDR1 SEHNR and CDR2 FQNEAQ (reference sequence). The length of the CDR3 is 14 residues. CDR3 loop: CASSSLAGPYEQYF. CDR3 bases: TGTGCCAGCAGCTCCCTAGCGGGCCCCTACGAGCAGTACTTC.

J is TRBJ1-2 and V is TRBV4-1, with D uncertain. This CDR3 comprises 15 residues. Between the trimmed V and J ends, which lost 1 base and 0 bases, there was a span of 9 bases. From germline, CDR1 is MGHRA and CDR2 YSYEKL. CDR3 in DNA: TGCGCCAGCAGCCAAGTACTTTTGCCTAACTATGGCTACACCTTC. Its translation: CASSQVLLPNYGYTF.

This clonotype appeared many times. The gene calls are TRBV7-2 and TRBJ2-1, with unresolved D. The CDR3 extends over 15 amino acids. V lost 1 base, J lost 0 bases, and 7 bases lay in between. CDR1 is SGHTA, CDR2 FQGNSA, per germline. The CDR3 DNA is TGTGCCAGCAGCTTAGTCGCCTACTCCTACAATGAGCAGTTCTTC. Translating gives CASSLVAYSYNEQFF.

Many counts were recorded for this clonotype. J is TRBJ2-7 and V is TRBV6-2 or TRBV6-3; D tentatively reads TRBD1 or TRBD2 (5 bases each). The CDR3 extends over 17 amino acids. Germline V gene lookup returns CDR1 MNHEY and CDR2 SVGEGT. Trimming cost V 2 bases and J 0 bases, with 17 bases left between them. The CDR3 bases are TGTGCCAGCAGTTACAGGTTCCTGGGGACGTCCTCCTACGAGCAGTACTTC. This codes for CASSYRFLGTSSYEQYF.

At least ten counts were recorded for this clonotype. The rearrangement uses TRBV5-6 and TRBJ2-1; the D is unclear. V lost 4 bases and J 6 bases, leaving 5 bases between the germline ends. Germline V CDR1 and CDR2: SGHDT, YYEEEE. The CDR3 extends over 11 amino acids. The CDR3 DNA is TGTGCCAGCAGCGTGAGCAATGAGCAGTTCTTC. Residues: CASSVSNEQFF.

This clonotype was counted only a few times. The chain couples TRBV27 to TRBJ2-7; 8 bases are shared with TRBD1. Germline CDR1 and CDR2: MNHEY and SMNVEV (reference sequence). V lost 2 bases, J lost 2 bases, and 2 bases stayed unmatched. The CDR3 totals 14 residues. The CDR3 region is CASSLQGATYEQYF. DNA for the CDR3: TGTGCCAGCAGTTTACAGGGGGCTACCTACGAGCAGTACTTC.